The 20 T cell receptor beta chains below were found in one sample sequenced in a study of CD8 T cells in Susac syndrome. Random-hexamer reverse transcription was applied to about 0.45 to 1 ug RNA. MiXCR was run by TCRdb on the immunoSEQ multiplex PCR reads, yielding one entry per CDR3 protein. Of over 120,000 distinct CDR3 sequences listed, roughly 94% were seen once; the top ten hold over 0.07%. Material for sequencing was CD4+ T cells from PBMCs. The receptors here all came from a human donor in good health.

The V gene is TRBV18, the J gene TRBJ1-1; no reliable D call. Germline V gene lookup returns CDR1 KGHSH and CDR2 LQKENI. The CDR3 totals 13 residues. Trimming pared 2 bases from V and 3 bases from J, leaving 7 bases between. CDR3: CASSPVRDTEAFF. The CDR3 bases are TGTGCCAGCTCACCAGTCAGAGACACTGAAGCTTTCTTT. The full variable domain, completed using reference TRBV18 and TRBJ1-1, is NAGVMQNPRHLVRRRGQEARLRCSPMKGHSHVYWYRQLPEEGLKFMVYLQKENIIDESGMPKERFSAEFPKEGPSILRIQQVVRGDSAAYFCASSPVRDTEAFFGQGTRLTVV.

The chain combines TRBV14 with TRBJ2-3, with 10 bases fitting TRBD1. The germline gives CDR1 SGHDN, CDR2 FVKESK. This CDR3 region has 15 residues. The V gene end was trimmed by 2 bases and the J gene end by 6 bases; junction bases not matched to a gene: 5. DNA of the CDR3: TGTGCCAGCAGCCAACGGGACAGGGGAGTGGATACGCAGTATTTT. The encoded protein is CASSQRDRGVDTQYF. Full variable domain (rest looked up from reference TRBV14 and TRBJ2-3): EAGVTQFPSHSVIEKGQTVTLRCDPISGHDNLYWYRRVMGKEIKFLLHFVKESKQDESGMPNNRFLAERTGGTYSTLKVQPAELEDSGVYFCASSQRDRGVDTQYFGPGTRLTVL.

The chain uses TRBV7-2 and TRBJ2-5; D possibly corresponds to TRBD1 (6 bases). This CDR3 has 15 residues. V lost 7 bases, J lost 5 bases, and 20 bases lay in between. The germline V gene encodes CDR1 SGHTA and CDR2 FQGNSA. The CDR3 reads CASTRRGGEGETQYF. The CDR3 nucleotides read TGTGCCAGCACCCGGCGAGGGGGAGAGGGGGAGACCCAGTACTTC.

This clonotype was seen just once. This chain links TRBV3-1 with TRBJ1-1; D not certain. V was cut by 3 bases and J by 1 base, with 9 bases left in between. This CDR3 comprises 14 residues. Germline CDR1 and CDR2: LGHDT and YNNKEL (reference sequence). As DNA, the CDR3 is TGTGCCAGCAGCCAGCTGACGGCGAACACTGAAGCTTTCTTT. Protein product: CASSQLTANTEAFF.

The chain couples TRBV20-1 to TRBJ2-3; D is unresolved. The V gene lost 1 base and the J gene lost 9 bases, with 20 bases spanning the gap. In germline, CDR1 is DFQATT, CDR2 SNEGSKA (reference sequence). The CDR3 consists of 15 residues. CDR3 protein: CSARVERKSVDTQYF. DNA for the CDR3: TGCAGTGCTAGAGTTGAGCGAAAGAGCGTGGACACGCAGTATTTT.

Only a few counts were recorded for this clonotype. V and J are TRBV12-3 or TRBV12-4 and TRBJ2-3; D is unclear. Between the trimmed V and J ends, which lost 2 bases and 2 bases, there was a span of 5 bases. The CDR3 loop spans 13 amino acids. The DNA of the CDR3 is TGTGCCAGCAGTTTAATTCCCACAGATACGCAGTATTTT. Translated, it gives CASSLIPTDTQYF.

The gene calls are TRBV6-6 and TRBJ1-1; D possibly corresponds to TRBD1 (5 bases). In germline, CDR1 is MNHNY, CDR2 SVGAGI (reference sequence). The CDR3 has 13 amino acids. The ends were cut back, 7 bases at V and 7 bases at J, with 16 bases in the middle. The CDR3 bases are TGTGCCAGCAAAGTGGGAGGGAGGGGTGAAGCTTTCTTT. It encodes CASKVGGRGEAFF.

This chain connects TRBV13 to TRBJ2-4; D gene uncertain. V was shortened by 5 bases and J by 7 bases, with 15 bases between the two germline ends. This CDR3 has 14 amino acids. CDR1 and CDR2 from the germline V gene are PRHDT and FYEKMQ (reference sequence). As DNA, the CDR3 is TGTGCCAGCAGCCCCCGACTGAATCGGAACATTCAGTACTTC. Amino acid sequence: CASSPRLNRNIQYF.

The rearrangement uses TRBV4-1 and TRBJ2-2; the D gene is possibly TRBD2 (5 bases). The CDR3 consists of 15 residues. The germline V gene encodes CDR1 MGHRA and CDR2 YSYEKL. Trimming cost V 2 bases and J 4 bases, with 11 bases left between them. DNA for the CDR3: TGCGCCAGCAGCCAATTCGGGATGTCCACCGGGGAGCTGTTTTTT. Residues: CASSQFGMSTGELFF.

This chain links TRBV18 with TRBJ2-3, with TRBD1 identical over 7 bases. The CDR3 extends over 12 amino acids. With 3 bases clipped from V and 13 bases from J, the junction kept 7 bases outside the gene matches. CDR1 and CDR2 from the germline V gene are KGHSH and LQKENI. CDR3: CASSPFGQGEYF. The CDR3 DNA sequence: TGTGCCAGCTCACCTTTTGGCCAGGGGGAGTATTTT. The full variable domain, its missing parts supplied by reference TRBV18 and TRBJ2-3, is NAGVMQNPRHLVRRRGQEARLRCSPMKGHSHVYWYRQLPEEGLKFMVYLQKENIIDESGMPKERFSAEFPKEGPSILRIQQVVRGDSAAYFCASSPFGQGEYFGPGTRLTVL.

This chain connects TRBV5-1 to TRBJ1-5, with a weak D call TRBD1 (6 bases). Trimming shortened V by 0 bases and J by 4 bases, and 11 bases separated the two germline ends. This CDR3 has 15 residues. Germline loops: CDR1 SGHRS, CDR2 YFSETQ. In nucleotides, the CDR3 is TGCGCCAGCAGCTTGGCCGGGACAAAAAATCAGCCCCAGCATTTT. Its protein is CASSLAGTKNQPQHF. The variable domain in full, with the rest retrieved from reference TRBV5-1 and TRBJ1-5, is KAGVTQTPRYLIKTRGQQVTLSCSPISGHRSVSWYQQTPGQGLQFLFEYFSETQRNKGNFPGRFSGRQFSNSRSEMNVSTLELGDSALYLCASSLAGTKNQPQHFGDGTRLSIL.

V usage is TRBV7-3 and J usage is TRBJ2-3, with D possibly being TRBD2 (5 bases). Trimming took off 6 bases at V and 4 bases at J, with 11 bases between the two ends. The germline CDR1 and CDR2 sequences are SGHTA and FQGTGA. This CDR3 comprises 13 residues. The CDR3, as DNA: TGTGCCAGCAGTGGTGGGAGCGCAGATACGCAGTATTTT. Encoded protein: CASSGGSADTQYF.

The rearrangement uses TRBV5-8 and TRBJ2-1; 7 bases map to TRBD2. Germline CDR1 and CDR2: SGHTS and YDEGEE. This CDR3 has 15 residues. The ends lost 4 bases at V and 9 bases at J; junction bases unmatched: 13. CDR3 bases: TGTGCCAGCAGCCGGCGTGGGCTAGCGGAAAGTGAGCAGTTCTTC. It yields the protein CASSRRGLAESEQFF.

This rearrangement joins TRBV12-3 or TRBV12-4 to TRBJ1-4; no clear D. This CDR3 spans 12 amino acids. The V end was cut by 10 bases, the J end by 3 bases, with 9 bases between. The CDR3, as DNA: TGTGCCACCCTGGGATCTAATGAAAAACTGTTTTTT. Amino acid sequence: CATLGSNEKLFF.

The chain is built from TRBV7-9 and TRBJ1-2; D may be TRBD1 (5 bases). CDR1 and CDR2 from the germline V gene are SEHNR and FQNEAQ (reference sequence). Trimming shortened V by 4 bases and J by 1 base, and 19 bases separated the two germline ends. This CDR3 is built from 17 residues. The CDR3 sequence: CASSSLADSPVNYGYTF. The CDR3 DNA is TGTGCCAGCAGCTCCCTCGCCGACAGTCCGGTTAACTATGGCTACACCTTC.

The chain recombines TRBV5-1 with TRBJ2-5; D could derive from TRBD1 or TRBD2 (5 bases each). Trimming stripped 4 bases from V and 2 bases from J, with 12 bases between. This CDR3 comprises 14 residues. Germline loops: CDR1 SGHRS, CDR2 YFSETQ. As DNA, the CDR3 is TGCGCCAGCAGCGAGGGACGGAGTCAAGAGACCCAGTACTTC. This translates into CASSEGRSQETQYF.

The rearrangement uses TRBV3-1 and TRBJ2-2, with 9 positions matching TRBD2. Per the germline V gene, CDR1 is LGHDT and CDR2 is YNNKEL (reference sequence). With V trimmed by 3 bases and J by 4 bases, 6 bases remained unmatched. The CDR3 length is 16 residues. CDR3 DNA: TGTGCCAGCAGCCAGCTAGCGGGGCGGAGCACCGGGGAGCTGTTTTTT. Residues: CASSQLAGRSTGELFF.

This chain joins TRBV6-5 and TRBJ2-7; D unresolved. There are 12 residues in the CDR3. Deletions cut 2 bases from V and 3 bases from J, with 5 bases between. In germline, CDR1 is MNHEY, CDR2 SVGAGI. CDR3 loop: CASSYGVYEQYF. CDR3 coding DNA: TGTGCCAGCAGTTACGGGGTCTACGAGCAGTACTTC.

This chain connects TRBV6-5 to TRBJ2-5; 7 bases are a match to TRBD1. V shed 2 bases, J shed 4 bases, and the junction held 13 bases outside the gene matches. This CDR3 is built from 17 residues. Germline CDR1 MNHEY, CDR2 SVGAGI. The CDR3 nucleotides read TGTGCCAGCAGTTACCCGGGACAGTTTTACGCTTCAGAGACCCAGTACTTC. It codes for CASSYPGQFYASETQYF.

V is TRBV24-1 and J is TRBJ2-3; 8 nucleotides match TRBD1. Germline V CDR1 and CDR2: KGHDR, SFDVKD. CDR3 length equals 16 residues. Unmatched junction bases numbered 10, after V lost 3 bases and J lost 6 bases. The CDR3 DNA reads as TGTGCCACCAGTGATCCGAGGACAGGGCGTCCGGATACGCAGTATTTT. This translates into CATSDPRTGRPDTQYF.